This T cell receptor beta chain was sequenced during a study of blood T cells in healthy people across ages. Study as a whole: About one barcoded beta molecule per two T cells came from capture by template switching.

It was with a sample-barcoded 5' primer and a J-beta primer mix that a second PCR of about 6 to 12 cycles was run. TCRdb called the 5' RACE reads again in MiXCR, with one record for every CDR3 protein. The sample holds about 1 million distinct CDR3 sequences, 40% to 45% seen once. CDR3 length equals 11 residues. CDR1 and CDR2 from the germline V gene are SQVTM and ANQGSEA. V was cut by 5 bases and J by 5 bases, with 7 bases left in between. Sequencing was performed on blood. The rearrangement uses TRBV29-1 and TRBJ2-1; D remains unclear. The clonotype was recovered from a woman in her sixties in good health. CDR3 sequence (DNA): TGCAGCGTTAACAAGAACAATGAGCAGTTCTTC. It yields the protein CSVNKNNEQFF.